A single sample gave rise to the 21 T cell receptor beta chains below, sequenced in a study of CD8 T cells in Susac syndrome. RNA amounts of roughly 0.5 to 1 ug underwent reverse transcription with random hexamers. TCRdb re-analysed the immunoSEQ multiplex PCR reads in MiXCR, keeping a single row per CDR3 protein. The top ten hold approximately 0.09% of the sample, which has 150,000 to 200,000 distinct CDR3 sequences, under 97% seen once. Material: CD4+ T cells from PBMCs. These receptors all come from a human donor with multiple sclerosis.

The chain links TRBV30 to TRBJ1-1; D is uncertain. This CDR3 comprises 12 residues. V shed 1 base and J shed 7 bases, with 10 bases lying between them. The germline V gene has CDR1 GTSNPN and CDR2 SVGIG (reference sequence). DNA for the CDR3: TGTGCCTGGAGTGCTGCCCGGATTGAAGCTTTCTTT. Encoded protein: CAWSAARIEAFF.

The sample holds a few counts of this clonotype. DNA of the CDR3: TGTGCCAGCTCCTCCGGCAATCAGCCCCAGCATTTT. As protein: CASSSGNQPQHF. J is TRBJ1-5 and V is TRBV18; D is unresolved. The CDR3 is 12 amino acids. Trimming cost V 6 bases and J 2 bases, with 5 bases left between them. Germline CDR1 KGHSH, CDR2 LQKENI.

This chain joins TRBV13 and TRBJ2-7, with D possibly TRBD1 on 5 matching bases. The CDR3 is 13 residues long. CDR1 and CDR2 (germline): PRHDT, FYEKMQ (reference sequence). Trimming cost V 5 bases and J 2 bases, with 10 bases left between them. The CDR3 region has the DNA TGTGCCAGCAGCAGGGGCACGACCTACGAGCAGTACTTC. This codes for CASSRGTTYEQYF.

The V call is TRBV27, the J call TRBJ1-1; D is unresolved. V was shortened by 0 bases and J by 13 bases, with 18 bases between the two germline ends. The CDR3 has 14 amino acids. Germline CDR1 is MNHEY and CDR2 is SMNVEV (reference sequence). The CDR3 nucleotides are TGTGCCAGCAGTTTATCCACGGCTTATTATCGGATTTTCTTT. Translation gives CASSLSTAYYRIFF.

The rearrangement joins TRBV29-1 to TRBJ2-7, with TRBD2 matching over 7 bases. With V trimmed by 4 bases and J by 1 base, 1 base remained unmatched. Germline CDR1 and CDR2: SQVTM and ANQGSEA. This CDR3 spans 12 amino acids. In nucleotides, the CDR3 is TGCAGCGTTGTACTAGCGTCCTACGAGCAGTACTTC. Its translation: CSVVLASYEQYF.

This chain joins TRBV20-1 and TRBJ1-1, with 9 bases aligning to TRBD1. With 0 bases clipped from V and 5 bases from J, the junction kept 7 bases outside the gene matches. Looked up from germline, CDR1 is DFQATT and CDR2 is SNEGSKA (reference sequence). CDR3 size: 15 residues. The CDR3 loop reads CSARDPGQGWTEAFF. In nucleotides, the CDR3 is TGCAGTGCTAGAGACCCGGGACAGGGTTGGACTGAAGCTTTCTTT.

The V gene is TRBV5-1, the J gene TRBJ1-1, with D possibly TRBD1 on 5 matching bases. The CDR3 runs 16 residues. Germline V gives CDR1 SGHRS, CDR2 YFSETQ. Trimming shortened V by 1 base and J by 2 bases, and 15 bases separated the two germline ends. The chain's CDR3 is CASSLSSGGSNTEAFF. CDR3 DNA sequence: TGCGCCAGCAGCTTGAGCTCCGGGGGATCCAACACTGAAGCTTTCTTT. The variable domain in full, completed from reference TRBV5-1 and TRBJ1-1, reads KAGVTQTPRYLIKTRGQQVTLSCSPISGHRSVSWYQQTPGQGLQFLFEYFSETQRNKGNFPGRFSGRQFSNSRSEMNVSTLELGDSALYLCASSLSSGGSNTEAFFGQGTRLTVV.

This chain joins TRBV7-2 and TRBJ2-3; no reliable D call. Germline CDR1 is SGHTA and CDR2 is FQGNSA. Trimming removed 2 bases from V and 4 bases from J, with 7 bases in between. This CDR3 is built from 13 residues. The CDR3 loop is CASSLFQSDTQYF. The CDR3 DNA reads TGTGCCAGCAGCTTATTTCAGTCAGATACGCAGTATTTT.

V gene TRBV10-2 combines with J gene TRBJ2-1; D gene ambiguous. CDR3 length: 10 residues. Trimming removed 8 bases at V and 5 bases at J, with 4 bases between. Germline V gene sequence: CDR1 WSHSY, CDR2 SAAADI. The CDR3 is CASGHNEQFF. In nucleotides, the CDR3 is TGCGCCAGCGGACACAATGAGCAGTTCTTC.

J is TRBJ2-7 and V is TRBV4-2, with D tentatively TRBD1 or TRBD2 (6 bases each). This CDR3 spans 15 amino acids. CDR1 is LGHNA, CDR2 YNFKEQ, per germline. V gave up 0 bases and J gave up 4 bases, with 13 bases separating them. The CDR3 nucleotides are TGTGCCAGCAGCCAAGATCCCGGGGGCGGGTACGAGCAGTACTTC. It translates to CASSQDPGGGYEQYF.

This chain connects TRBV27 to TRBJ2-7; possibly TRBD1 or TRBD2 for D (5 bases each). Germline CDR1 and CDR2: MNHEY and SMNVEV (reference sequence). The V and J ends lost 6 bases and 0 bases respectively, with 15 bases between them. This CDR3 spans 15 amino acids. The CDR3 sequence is CASSQRDGTSYEQYF. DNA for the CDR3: TGTGCCAGCAGCCAACGGGACGGAACCTCCTACGAGCAGTACTTC.

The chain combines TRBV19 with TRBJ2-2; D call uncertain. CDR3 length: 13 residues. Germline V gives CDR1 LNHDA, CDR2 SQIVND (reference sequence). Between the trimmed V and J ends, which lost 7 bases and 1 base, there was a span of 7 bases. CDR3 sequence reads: CASNPGNTGELFF. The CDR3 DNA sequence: TGTGCCAGTAATCCAGGGAACACCGGGGAGCTGTTTTTT.

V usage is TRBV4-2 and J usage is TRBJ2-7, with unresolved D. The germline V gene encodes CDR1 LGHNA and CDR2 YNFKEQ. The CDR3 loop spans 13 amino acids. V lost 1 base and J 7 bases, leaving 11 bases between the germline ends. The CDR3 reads CASSQAHLQEQYF. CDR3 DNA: TGTGCCAGCAGCCAAGCTCACCTACAGGAGCAGTACTTC.

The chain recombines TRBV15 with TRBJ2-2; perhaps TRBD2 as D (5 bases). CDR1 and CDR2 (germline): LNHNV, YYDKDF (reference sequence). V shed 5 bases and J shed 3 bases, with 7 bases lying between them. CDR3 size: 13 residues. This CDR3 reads CATSGADTGELFF. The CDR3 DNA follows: TGTGCCACCAGCGGAGCGGACACCGGGGAGCTGTTTTTT. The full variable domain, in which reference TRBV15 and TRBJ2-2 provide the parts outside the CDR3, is DAMVIQNPRYQVTQFGKPVTLSCSQTLNHNVMYWYQQKSSQAPKLLFHYYDKDFNNEADTPDNFQSRRPNTSFCFLDIRSPGLGDTAMYLCATSGADTGELFFGEGSRLTVL.

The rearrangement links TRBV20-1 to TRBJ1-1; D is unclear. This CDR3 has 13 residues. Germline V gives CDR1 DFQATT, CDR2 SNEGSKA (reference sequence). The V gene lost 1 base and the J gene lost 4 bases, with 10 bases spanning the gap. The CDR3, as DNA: TGCAGTGCTAGAGGATCAGGCGGCACTGAAGCTTTCTTT. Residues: CSARGSGGTEAFF.

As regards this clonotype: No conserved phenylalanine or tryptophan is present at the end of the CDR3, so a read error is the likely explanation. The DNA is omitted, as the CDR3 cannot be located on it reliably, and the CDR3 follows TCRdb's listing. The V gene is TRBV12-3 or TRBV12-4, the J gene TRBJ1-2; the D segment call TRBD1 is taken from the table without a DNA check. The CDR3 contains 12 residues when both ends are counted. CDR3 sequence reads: CASSSAGTALPV.

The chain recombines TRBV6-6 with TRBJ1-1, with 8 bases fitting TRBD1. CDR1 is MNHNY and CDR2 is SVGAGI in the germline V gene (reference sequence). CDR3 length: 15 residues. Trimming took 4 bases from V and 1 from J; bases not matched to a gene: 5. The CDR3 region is CASSSSDRGNTEAFF. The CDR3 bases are TGTGCCAGCAGTTCCTCCGACAGGGGGAACACTGAAGCTTTCTTT.

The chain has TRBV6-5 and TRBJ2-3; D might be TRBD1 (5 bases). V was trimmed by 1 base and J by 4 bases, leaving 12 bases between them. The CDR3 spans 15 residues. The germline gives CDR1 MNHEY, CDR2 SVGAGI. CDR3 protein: CASSYFMAGSDTQYF. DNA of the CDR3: TGTGCCAGCAGTTACTTTATGGCAGGGTCAGATACGCAGTATTTT.

For the CDR3, the DNA is TGTGCCAGCACCCGCACCGGGGTTCCCTACGAGCAGTACTTC. Protein: CASTRTGVPYEQYF. This chain links TRBV12-3 or TRBV12-4 with TRBJ2-7, with D maybe TRBD2 (5 bases). V was shortened by 7 bases and J by 2 bases, with 15 bases between the two germline ends. The CDR3 is 14 amino acids.

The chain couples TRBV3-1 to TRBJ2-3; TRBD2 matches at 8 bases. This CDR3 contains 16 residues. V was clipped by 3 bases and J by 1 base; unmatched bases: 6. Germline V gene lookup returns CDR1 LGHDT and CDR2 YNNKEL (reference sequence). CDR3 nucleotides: TGTGCCAGCAGCCAGCAAGCGGGGGCTCGCACAGATACGCAGTATTTT. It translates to CASSQQAGARTDTQYF.

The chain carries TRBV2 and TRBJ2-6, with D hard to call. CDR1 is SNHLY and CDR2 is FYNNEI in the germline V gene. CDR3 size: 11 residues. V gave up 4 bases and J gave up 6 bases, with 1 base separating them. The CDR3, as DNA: TGTGCCAGCAGTGCGGCCAACGTCCTGACTTTC. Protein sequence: CASSAANVLTF.